Following are 9 T cell receptor beta chains from one sample sequenced in a study of blood T cell repertoires in COVID-19. TCRdb keeps only in-frame clones here, not all; method: immunoSEQ multiplex PCR. The data show 260,000 or so clones, about nine tenths seen once. The material sequenced was PBMCs or T cells enriched from blood (not recorded which). Receptors originate from a woman aged 25 to 39 with acute COVID-19.

J is TRBJ2-1 and V is TRBV6-5; 9 bases align to TRBD2. V trimming: 0 bases; J trimming: 9 bases; junction bases outside the gene matches: 6. Germline V lookup: CDR1 MNHEY, CDR2 SVGAGI. The CDR3 consists of 15 residues. Written as DNA, the CDR3 is TGTGCCAGCAGTTACTCGACAGCGGGGGGCGGTGAGCAGTTCTTC. Its translation: CASSYSTAGGGEQFF.

The chain employs TRBV18 and TRBJ1-3; 11 bases align to TRBD1. V shed 6 bases and J 2 bases; nucleotides not matched to a gene: 3. Germline CDR1 and CDR2: KGHSH and LQKENI. The CDR3 runs 15 residues. CDR3 region: CASSPGQGAGNTIYF. CDR3 nucleotide sequence: TGTGCCAGCTCCCCGGGACAGGGGGCTGGAAACACCATATATTTT. Full variable domain (remainder filled in from reference TRBV18 and TRBJ1-3): NAGVMQNPRHLVRRRGQEARLRCSPMKGHSHVYWYRQLPEEGLKFMVYLQKENIIDESGMPKERFSAEFPKEGPSILRIQQVVRGDSAAYFCASSPGQGAGNTIYFGEGSWLTVV.

V gene TRBV7-8 combines with J gene TRBJ2-1, with TRBD1 identical over 8 bases. The V gene end was trimmed by 5 bases and the J gene end by 7 bases; junction bases not matched to a gene: 7. This CDR3 has 14 amino acids. CDR1 and CDR2 (germline): SGHVS, FQNEAQ. In DNA, the CDR3 is TGTGCCAGCAGCCCGGTCGACAGGGGAAATGAGCAGTTCTTC. Protein: CASSPVDRGNEQFF.

This clone was seen a handful of times. The chain carries TRBV12-5 and TRBJ2-5, with D possibly TRBD2 on 5 matching bases. Germline V CDR1 and CDR2: LGHNT, FRNRAP. CDR3 length: 14 amino acids. Trimming stripped 1 base from V and 2 bases from J, with 8 bases between. CDR3 sequence (DNA): TGTGCTAGTGGTTTGGGGAGGCCACAAGAGACCCAGTACTTC. Translation: CASGLGRPQETQYF.

CDR3 sequence (DNA): TGCGCCAGCAAAAGGGCGGCAGGGGGTATCGACACTGAAGCTTTCTTT. Protein product: CASKRAAGGIDTEAFF. This chain uses TRBV5-1 with TRBJ1-1; 7 bases agree with TRBD1. Trimming took 6 bases from V and 3 from J; bases not matched to a gene: 14. The CDR3 extends over 16 amino acids. Looked up from germline, CDR1 is SGHRS and CDR2 is YFSETQ.

CDR3 DNA sequence: TGTGCCAGCAGCCAAGGGAGGCCAACTAGCTTTAACACGGCCCAGTACTTC. Its translation is CASSQGRPTSFNTAQYF. The chain links TRBV3-1 (or the pseudogene TRBV3-2) to TRBJ2-5; D possibly corresponds to TRBD2 (6 bases). Trimming took off 1 base at V and 9 bases at J, with 24 bases between the two ends. There are 17 residues in the CDR3. The germline V gene has CDR1 LGHDT and CDR2 YNNKEL (reference sequence).

This sequence joins TRBV12-3 or TRBV12-4 and TRBJ2-7; the match to TRBD1 covers 7 bases. The V segment lost 5 bases and the J segment 6 bases; nucleotides outside the gene matches: 4. The CDR3 extends over 12 amino acids. The CDR3 nucleotides are TGTGCCAGCAGTAACAGGGGTGGCGAGCAGTACTTC. This codes for CASSNRGGEQYF.

The rearrangement uses TRBV6-5 and TRBJ1-6, with TRBD1 matching 11 bases. V was pared by 4 bases and J by 8 bases, with 1 base of the junction left unmatched. This CDR3 contains 14 residues. CDR1 MNHEY and CDR2 SVGAGI come from the germline V gene. The CDR3 nucleotides read TGTGCCAGCAGTTGGGGACAGGGGGATTCACCCCTCCACTTT. Translating it yields CASSWGQGDSPLHF.

This sequence joins TRBV30 and TRBJ1-2; D not certain. V shed 4 bases and J shed 4 bases, with 16 bases lying between them. Germline CDR1 GTSNPN, CDR2 SVGIG (reference sequence). The CDR3 spans 14 residues. The CDR3 reads CAWIREETRYGYTF. CDR3 in DNA: TGTGCCTGGATCCGGGAGGAGACGCGCTATGGCTACACCTTC.